The 8 T cell receptor beta chains below come from one sample, sequenced in a study of blood T cell repertoires in COVID-19. The repertoire was sequenced with immunoSEQ multiplex PCR; TCRdb's copy has only in-frame clones and lacks some. The table includes about 300,000 clones, just under 90% detected once. Source material: PBMCs or T cells enriched from blood (not recorded which). The origin of the receptors is a woman aged 45-65 years who had been exposed to COVID-19.

The chain combines TRBV5-8 with TRBJ1-1; D is ambiguous. Germline V gene sequence: CDR1 SGHTS, CDR2 YDEGEE. The CDR3 is 15 amino acids. V was trimmed by 0 bases and J by 4 bases, leaving 13 bases between them. The CDR3 DNA sequence: TGTGCCAGCAGCTTGGCGTACAACGAGGGCACTGAAGCTTTCTTT. This encodes CASSLAYNEGTEAFF.

V is TRBV30 and J is TRBJ1-3; D gene uncertain. CDR1 is GTSNPN and CDR2 is SVGIG in the germline V gene (reference sequence). The ends were cut back, 2 bases at V and 0 bases at J, with 11 bases in the middle. This CDR3 has 15 amino acids. Here the CDR3 reads CAWSSVVGSGNTIYF. The CDR3 DNA reads as TGTGCCTGGAGTAGCGTCGTCGGCTCTGGAAACACCATATATTTT.

The V and J genes are TRBV7-9 and TRBJ2-1; possible D gene TRBD1, 6 bases. The CDR3 spans 12 residues. Germline CDR1 SEHNR, CDR2 FQNEAQ (reference sequence). The V end was cut by 8 bases, the J end by 5 bases, with 10 bases between. The CDR3 DNA reads as TGTGCCAGCGTGAAGGGGGACAATGAGCAGTTCTTC. Amino acid sequence: CASVKGDNEQFF.

V and J are TRBV28 and TRBJ1-5, with D perhaps TRBD1 (5 bases). The CDR3 extends over 12 amino acids. Germline assignment: CDR1 MDHEN and CDR2 SYDVKM. The V gene lost 6 bases and the J gene lost 6 bases, with 9 bases spanning the gap. CDR3 in amino acids: CASSQGGQPQHF. The DNA of the CDR3 is TGTGCCAGCAGCCAGGGAGGTCAGCCCCAGCATTTT.

The chain uses TRBV2 and TRBJ1-2; D unclear. The CDR3 consists of 14 residues. Per the germline V gene, CDR1 is SNHLY and CDR2 is FYNNEI. Deletions cut 1 base from V and 10 bases from J, with 16 bases between. The CDR3, as DNA: TGTGCCAGCAGTGAAGTGGCCGGGTCTAGTGACTACACCTTC. Its translation is CASSEVAGSSDYTF.

This chain connects TRBV7-6 to TRBJ2-2, with TRBD1 matching over 11 bases. The CDR3 consists of 16 residues. V gave up 4 bases and J gave up 1 base; unmatched junction bases: 2. From germline, CDR1 is SGHVS and CDR2 FNYEAQ. CDR3 amino acids: CASSWDRGGNTGELFF. Here the CDR3 DNA reads TGTGCCAGCAGCTGGGACAGGGGGGGGAACACCGGGGAGCTGTTTTTT.

This clone was found once. This chain joins TRBV3-1 (or the pseudogene TRBV3-2) and TRBJ2-1, with 9 nucleotides matching TRBD2. The CDR3 totals 16 residues. V was clipped by 1 base and J by 0 bases; unmatched bases: 1. From germline, CDR1 is LGHDT and CDR2 YNNKEL (reference sequence). The CDR3 sequence is CASSQVLAGSYNEQFF. The CDR3 DNA is TGTGCCAGCAGCCAAGTACTAGCGGGCTCCTACAATGAGCAGTTCTTC.

The V call is TRBV28, the J call TRBJ2-7; D gene uncertain. Germline V lookup: CDR1 MDHEN, CDR2 SYDVKM. The CDR3 totals 16 residues. V lost 6 bases and J lost 2, with 20 bases in between. The CDR3 region is CASSSFLATATYEQYF. CDR3 bases: TGTGCCAGCAGCTCCTTCTTGGCCACAGCAACCTACGAGCAGTACTTC.